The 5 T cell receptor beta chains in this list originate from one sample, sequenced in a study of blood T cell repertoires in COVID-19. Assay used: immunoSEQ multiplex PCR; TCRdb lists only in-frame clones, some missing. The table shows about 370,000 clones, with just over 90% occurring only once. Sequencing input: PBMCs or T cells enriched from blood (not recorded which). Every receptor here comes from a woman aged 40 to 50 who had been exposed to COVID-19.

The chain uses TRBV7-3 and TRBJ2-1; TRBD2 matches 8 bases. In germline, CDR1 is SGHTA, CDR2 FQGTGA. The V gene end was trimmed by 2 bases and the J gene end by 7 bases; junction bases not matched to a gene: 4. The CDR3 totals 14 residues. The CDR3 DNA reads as TGTGCCAGCAGCTTAGCGGGAGGCGGGAATGAGCAGTTCTTC. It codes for CASSLAGGGNEQFF.

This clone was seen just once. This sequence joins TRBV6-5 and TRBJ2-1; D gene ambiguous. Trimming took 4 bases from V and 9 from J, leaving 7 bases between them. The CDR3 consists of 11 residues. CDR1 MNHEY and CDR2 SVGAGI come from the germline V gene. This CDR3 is CASSSRSEQFF. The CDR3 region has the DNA TGTGCCAGCAGTTCCCGGTCTGAGCAGTTCTTC.

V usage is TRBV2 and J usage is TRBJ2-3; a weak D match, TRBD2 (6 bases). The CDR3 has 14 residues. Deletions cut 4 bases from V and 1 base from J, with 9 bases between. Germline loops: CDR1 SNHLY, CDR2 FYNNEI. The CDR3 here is CASSGLVGTDTQYF. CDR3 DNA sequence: TGTGCCAGCAGTGGACTAGTAGGCACAGATACGCAGTATTTT.

CDR3 sequence (DNA): TGTGCCAGCAGCCCTAGGACAGCCATGAACACTGAAGCTTTCTTT. Protein: CASSPRTAMNTEAFF. The chain links TRBV21-1 to TRBJ1-1; TRBD1 is the table's D call, not checked against the DNA. TRBV21-1 is a listed pseudogene. This CDR3 comprises 15 residues.

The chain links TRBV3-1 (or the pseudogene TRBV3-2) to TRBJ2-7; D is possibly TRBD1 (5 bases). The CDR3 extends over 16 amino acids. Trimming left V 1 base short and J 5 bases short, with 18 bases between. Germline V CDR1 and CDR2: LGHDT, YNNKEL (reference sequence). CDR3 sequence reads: CASSQGWTFASNEQYF. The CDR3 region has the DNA TGTGCCAGCAGCCAAGGTTGGACATTCGCCAGCAACGAGCAGTACTTC.